This note documents a single T cell receptor beta chain sequence. Its antigen is not identified. The ends were cut back, 3 bases at V and 0 bases at J, with 8 bases in the middle. Germline-derived CDR1 and CDR2 are MDHEN and SYDVKM. CDR3 length equals 14 residues. Libraries were prepared by immunoSEQ multiplex PCR; TCRdb keeps only in-frame clonotypes and omits some of them. The repertoire holds more than 50,000 clones, with roughly 87% as singletons. These data belong to a study of OX40 agonist ivuxolimab in advanced cancers. Study-level information: Patients were dosed intravenously with ivuxolimab at 0.01 to 10 mg/kg every 2 weeks. Dose-escalation patients had hepatocellular carcinoma, melanoma, renal cell or head and neck cancer. General observations from the study: At 0.1 to 3.0 mg/kg, CD4+ and CD8+ blood T cells expanded clonally by week 6. Partial responders at 0.1-3.0 mg/kg showed near-lowest clonal expansion.

The clonotype comes from an adult with an advanced solid tumor such as melanoma, head and neck, liver or kidney cancer. The sample in question was CD4+ or CD8+ T cells sorted from blood, obtained in a trial of the OX40 agonist ivuxolimab. J is TRBJ1-2 and V is TRBV28; perhaps TRBD1 as D (5 bases). The CDR3, as DNA: TGTGCCAGCAGTTTCGGGGGTACTAACTATGGCTACACCTTC. It codes for CASSFGGTNYGYTF.